What follows is one T cell receptor beta chain and its context. This clone is a singleton in its sample. Per-base qualities were not stored, and no clone one base away is much larger. This entry is derived from a study of T cells in tuberculosis (dated by TCRdb to about 2018). About the study as a whole: To characterize T cells specific for the mycobacterial lipid antigen glucose monomycolate (GMM), the study used CD1B tetramers together with high-throughput TCR immunosequencing. Broader findings and caveats from the paper: T cells that bind the CD1B-GMM tetramer with low affinity may have been missed by the stringent sort gate.

Because TCR-alpha and TCR-beta chains were sequenced unpaired, no information on chain pairing was available. The immunoSEQ multiplex PCR assay was used to generate TCR libraries, with TCR-beta and/or TCR-alpha/delta assays applied to each sample. The amplified TCR libraries were sequenced using the Illumina high-throughput platform. Per the source publication's procedure: Clustering and dimensionality reduction relied on pairwise TCRdist distances among GMM-specific receptors from T cells that were either sorted ex vivo or expanded in vitro. Sequence motifs, defined by gene usage and CDR3 content, were tested for enrichment in tetramer-positive compared with tetramer-negative populations. The clones in this table, taken by TCRdb from immuneACCESS, are in-frame only. Not every clone is retained; where verified, under half of the shortfall comes from an unresolved V gene, and the cause of the rest is unknown. V and J calls plus clone size are reproduced from that table; the DNA served to infer D and trimming. This sample has about 59,000 clones in its table, and 81% of those were observed once. The top ten clonotypes cover roughly 13% of the sample.

V is cut back by 5 bases and J by 2 bases, with 6 bases in the junction unmatched. Taken from cysteine to phenylalanine, the CDR3 has 15 residues. CDR3 DNA only is kept here, 45 bases in frame from base 1. CDR1 is given as SGHNT and CDR2 as YENEEA, both from the germline V gene. After being thawed and rested overnight, PBMC were stained with GMM-loaded CD1B tetramer, a Live/Dead dye and anti-CD3, and were then sorted on a FACS Aria II. C32 glucose monomycolate purified from Rhodococcus equi was loaded onto CD1B tetramers. Before cryopreservation, the PBMC used for tetramer sorting had been depleted of CD14-expressing monocytes as part of a separate study. From each donor, 85,000 to 100,000 tetramer-negative cells were sorted and were analyzed alongside the tetramer-positive cells. GMM-loaded CD1B tetramers were used to sort antigen-specific T cells from a handful of healthy South African adults.

The origin of this receptor is an adult woman with latent tuberculosis. The sequence joins TRBV11-3 to TRBJ2-3, with 8 bases aligning to TRBD1. Specimen: CD1b-GMM tetramer-negative cells sorted from PBMCs. The cell subset or site label of this sample denotes: T cells not binding CD1B-GMM tetramer, sorted from same donor. The DNA sequence reads TGTGCCAGCAGCGCCGGGGACAGGTCCACAGATACGCAGTATTTT. It translates as CASSAGDRSTDTQYF.